The present entry profiles one T cell receptor (beta chain) with its context. Its cognate antigen is unknown. This sample stems from a study of blood T cells in healthy people across ages. Study-wide results and caveats: Samples with more naive T cells showed higher observed beta diversity.

Each sample had at least 7 million PBMCs isolated. The authors ran a second PCR of about 6 to 12 cycles using a sample-barcoded 5' primer and a J-beta primer mix. MiXCR was run by TCRdb on the 5' RACE reads, yielding one entry per CDR3 protein. The data show more than 700,000 distinct CDR3 sequences, about 46% seen once. Material for sequencing was blood. The sequence came from a man older than 75 in good health.

The CDR3, as DNA: TGCAGTGCTAGAGATGATGGACTGTGGAATGAGCAGTTCTTC. It is translated as CSARDDGLWNEQFF. The rearrangement uses TRBV20-1 and TRBJ2-1; D might be TRBD2 (5 bases). This CDR3 region has 14 residues. CDR1 and CDR2 from the germline V gene are DFQATT and SNEGSKA (reference sequence). Deletions cut 0 bases from V and 7 bases from J, with 13 bases between.